The 14 T cell receptor beta chains listed next were all sequenced from one sample in a study of blood T cell repertoires in COVID-19. The table came from immunoSEQ multiplex PCR; TCRdb's copy has only in-frame clones and leaves some out. The table includes some 290,000 clones, 83% detected once. The sequenced sample was peripheral blood. The source of these receptors is a man aged 55 to 70 who had recovered from COVID-19.

The V call is TRBV5-1, the J call TRBJ2-1; 11 nucleotides match TRBD2. The CDR3 sequence is 15 residues long. The V and J ends lost 0 bases and 9 bases, in that order; junction bases with no gene match: 5. Germline lookup yields CDR1 SGHRS and CDR2 YFSETQ. DNA of the CDR3: TGCGCCAGCAGCTTGGTGACTAGCGGGATCCGTGAGCAGTTCTTC. This encodes CASSLVTSGIREQFF.

The chain has TRBV6-5 and TRBJ1-6; 8 bases line up with TRBD1. Germline trimming cut 1 base from V and 7 bases from J; bases unmatched to any gene: 3. Germline-derived CDR1 and CDR2 are MNHEY and SVGAGI. This CDR3 is built from 15 residues. The CDR3, as DNA: TGTGCCAGCAGTTACTTGACAGGGGAGAATTCACCCCTCCACTTT. Translated: CASSYLTGENSPLHF.

The chain couples TRBV30 to TRBJ1-1; D uncertain. V lost 1 base to trimming and J lost 4 bases, with 13 bases between them. Per the germline V gene, CDR1 is GTSNPN and CDR2 is SVGIG (reference sequence). The CDR3 is 14 amino acids. The CDR3 nucleotides are TGTGCCTGGAGTGATTTTCTTGGAGGCACTGAAGCTTTCTTT. As protein: CAWSDFLGGTEAFF.

CDR3 coding DNA: TGTGCCAGCTCACTAGACAGGGGAGGCACTGGAAACACCATATATTTT. Translating gives CASSLDRGGTGNTIYF. This chain uses TRBV18 with TRBJ1-3; the match to TRBD1 covers 8 bases. V trimming: 4 bases; J trimming: 2 bases; junction bases outside the gene matches: 7. The CDR3 is 16 amino acids. From germline, CDR1 is KGHSH and CDR2 LQKENI.

This chain connects TRBV28 to TRBJ2-5; TRBD1 matches at 12 bases. V lost 2 bases, J lost 8 bases, and 3 bases stayed unmatched. The CDR3 has 14 residues. The germline CDR1 and CDR2 sequences are MDHEN and SYDVKM. The CDR3 region has the DNA TGTGCCAGCAGTTTACCCGGGACAGGGGGCACCCAGTACTTC. Protein product: CASSLPGTGGTQYF.

The genes are TRBV19 and TRBJ2-5; 9 positions match TRBD2. The germline V gene encodes CDR1 LNHDA and CDR2 SQIVND (reference sequence). After removal of 4 bases from V and 6 bases from J, the junction contained 6 bases not matched to a gene. The CDR3 runs 14 residues. The DNA for the CDR3 is TGTGCCAGTAGTAGGGTTAGCGGGGGACAGACCCAGTACTTC. Its translation: CASSRVSGGQTQYF.

This clone was observed once. The genes are TRBV7-2 and TRBJ2-1, with 8 bases matching TRBD1. From germline, CDR1 is SGHTA and CDR2 FQGNSA. The CDR3 covers 17 residues. Germline trimming cut 1 base from V and 8 bases from J; bases unmatched to any gene: 13. In DNA form, the CDR3 reads TGTGCCAGCAGCTTAGTTCCAGGGGGCGGAACATCCGATGAGCAGTTCTTC. Translation gives CASSLVPGGGTSDEQFF.

The chain recombines TRBV5-5 with TRBJ2-2; maybe TRBD1 (6 bases). Between the trimmed V and J ends, which lost 5 bases and 4 bases, there was a span of 12 bases. Per germline, CDR1 SGHKS and CDR2 YYEKEE (reference sequence). The CDR3 has 14 amino acids. The CDR3 spells CASRPDSFTGELFF. CDR3 DNA: TGTGCCAGCAGACCGGACAGCTTCACCGGGGAGCTGTTTTTT.

The gene calls are TRBV7-6 and TRBJ2-1; 7 bases are shared with TRBD2. CDR1 is SGHVS and CDR2 is FNYEAQ in the germline V gene. Trimming cost V 2 bases and J 4 bases; bases outside gene matches: 5. The CDR3 has 15 amino acids. The CDR3 region has the DNA TGTGCCAGCAGCTTACCGGGAGGAGGGTACAATGAGCAGTTCTTC. Amino acid sequence: CASSLPGGGYNEQFF.

This chain joins TRBV7-2 and TRBJ2-1, with D maybe TRBD1 (5 bases). The V gene's germline CDR1 is SGHTA and CDR2 FQGNSA. CDR3 length equals 13 residues. The germline V and J ends were trimmed by 5 bases and 15 bases, with 20 bases remaining between them. CDR3 nucleotides: TGTGCCAGCAGCCAACGACAGAAGCAGAGGCTGTTCTTC. Translation gives CASSQRQKQRLFF. Supplemented by reference TRBV7-2 and TRBJ2-1, the full variable domain reads GAGVSQSPSNKVTEKGKDVELRCDPISGHTALYWYRQSLGQGLEFLIYFQGNSAPDKSGLPSDRFSAERTGGSVSTLTIQRTQQEDSAVYLCASSQRQKQRLFFGPGTRLTVL.

Comment on this clone: Germline is not matched at one junction end, which may reflect a read error. This chain uses TRBV7-7 with TRBJ2-5; unclear D gene. The CDR3 has 14 residues. CDR1 SSHAT and CDR2 FNYEAQ come from the germline V gene (reference sequence). CDR3 coding DNA: TGTGCTAGCAGCTTATTTCCAGATTCGGAGACCCAGTACTTC. Its translation: CASSLFPDSETQYF.

The CDR3 spells CASSYSRQGPANEQFF. The CDR3 DNA follows: TGTGCCAGCAGTTACTCTAGGCAGGGGCCCGCCAATGAGCAGTTCTTC. The gene calls are TRBV6-5 and TRBJ2-1, with D tentatively TRBD1 (6 bases). From germline, CDR1 is MNHEY and CDR2 SVGAGI. This CDR3 region has 16 residues. Trimming left V 0 bases short and J 6 bases short, with 15 bases between.

There are a few counts of this clone. This chain uses TRBV5-4 with TRBJ2-2; D is perhaps TRBD1 (5 bases). The CDR3 consists of 14 residues. The germline V gene encodes CDR1 SGHNT and CDR2 YYREEE (reference sequence). Trimming removed 3 bases from V and 4 bases from J, with 10 bases in between. Here the CDR3 DNA reads TGTGCCAGCAGCTCGGACATGACCACCGGGGAGCTGTTTTTT. Protein product: CASSSDMTTGELFF.

The chain joins TRBV5-1 to TRBJ2-1; possible D gene TRBD1, 6 bases. The CDR3 extends over 15 amino acids. The germline V and J ends were trimmed by 3 bases and 1 base, with 11 bases remaining between them. CDR1 is SGHRS, CDR2 YFSETQ, per germline. As DNA, the CDR3 is TGCGCCAGCAGCTCAACAGGGATGTCCTACAATGAGCAGTTCTTC. Protein sequence: CASSSTGMSYNEQFF.